The clone carrying this T cell receptor beta chain was found many times. Its antigen is unknown. The data were obtained in a study of identical twins. TCRdb re-called the 5' RACE reads with MiXCR, one entry per CDR3 protein. The table includes approximately 150,000 distinct CDR3 sequences, 3.5% detected once. General study points: Zero-insertion analyses were open to partial confounding by invariant MAIT and iNKT cells.

The CDR3 spans 11 residues. CDR1 DFQATT and CDR2 SNEGSKA come from the germline V gene (reference sequence). The J gene is TRBJ2-1, the V gene TRBV20-1; TRBD2 aligns across 10 bases. Sequencing was performed on memory T cells sorted from blood. The receptor's source is a man aged 18 to 29 in good health. The CDR3 spells CRAGGSNEQFF. For the CDR3, the DNA is TGCAGAGCGGGAGGGTCTAATGAGCAGTTCTTC.